This TCR beta chain was sequenced in a study of cytomegalovirus exposure and HLA in healthy donors. General study points: HLA alleles showed associations with around 15,000 TCR beta sequences in a later analysis, at a 0.05 false discovery rate.

Concerning this clone itself: Its specificity is unknown.

Everyone who donated was a healthy bone marrow donor. Trimming left V 6 bases short and J 2 bases short, with 24 bases between. The CDR3 consists of 17 residues. Vbeta (60) and Jbeta (13) primers were used in the PCR. TCRdb keeps only in-frame clones here, not all; method: immunoSEQ multiplex PCR. This sample's table reports around 120,000 clones. This chain links TRBV5-7 with TRBJ2-7, with D perhaps TRBD1 (6 bases). TRBV5-7 is known as an ORF, though its function is uncertain. The material sequenced was PBMCs. The clonotype comes from a man aged 18 to 30 in good health and CMV-seronegative. The CDR3 protein is CASKPTLKDSFTYEQYF. CDR3 coding DNA: TGTGCCAGCAAACCAACACTTAAGGACAGTTTCACCTACGAGCAGTACTTC.